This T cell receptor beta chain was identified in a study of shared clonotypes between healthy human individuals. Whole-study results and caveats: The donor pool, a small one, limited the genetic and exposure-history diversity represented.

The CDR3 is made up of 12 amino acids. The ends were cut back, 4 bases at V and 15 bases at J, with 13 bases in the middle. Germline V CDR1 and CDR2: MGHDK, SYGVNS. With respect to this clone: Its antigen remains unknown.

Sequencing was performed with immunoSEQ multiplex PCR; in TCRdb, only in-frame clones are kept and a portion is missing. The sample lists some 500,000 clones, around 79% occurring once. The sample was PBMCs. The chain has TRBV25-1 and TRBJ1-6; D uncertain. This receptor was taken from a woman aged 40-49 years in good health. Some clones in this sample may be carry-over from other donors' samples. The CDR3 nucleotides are TGTGCCAGCAGTGGGGCTCGAATACACCTCCACTTT. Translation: CASSGARIHLHF.